This T cell receptor beta chain was documented in a study of cytomegalovirus exposure and HLA in healthy donors. Notes on the study in general: The study recorded 150 to 200 TCR beta chains that were cytomegalovirus-associated. When the data were analyzed later, several of the most significant clusters appeared to be linked to common viral pathogens. Rare sequences made up most TCRs, while some public TCRs were found in many donors.

As regards this clone: Its antigen is undetermined.

CDR1 is MNHEY, CDR2 SVGAGI, per germline. The CDR3 sequence is 14 residues long. J gave up 5 bases and V 5 bases, and 4 bases lay outside the gene matches. The PCR ran on 60 Vbeta and 13 Jbeta primers. TCRdb keeps only in-frame clones here, not all; method: immunoSEQ multiplex PCR. There are around 110,000 clones in the sample; around 75% occur only once, and less than 3% lies in the top ten. Source material: PBMCs. The clonotype was recovered from a male donor in good health and CMV-seropositive. V usage is TRBV6-5 and J usage is TRBJ2-2, with TRBD1 identical over 8 bases. The CDR3 loop reads CASSPRQGTGELFF. The CDR3 DNA reads TGTGCCAGCAGTCCACGACAGGGGACCGGGGAGCTGTTTTTT.